This record looks at one T cell receptor beta chain sequence and its context. The junction shows a germline mismatch at one end, possibly a read error. As originally analysed: Researchers report that nucleated cell counts were estimated from reference gene primer amplification. Method: immunoSEQ multiplex PCR; TCRdb's copy keeps in-frame clones and lacks some. V, J and clone size are taken as reported in that table, and D and trimming were inferred from the DNA itself. The sample gives roughly 170,000 clones, roughly 85% of which show up once; roughly 28% is in the top ten. This sample was taken from a study of blood T cell repertoires in COVID-19. Study summary: Both acute and convalescent COVID-19 samples were obtained from the United States, Italy and Spain. T cells, B-cell-depleted T cells, or PBMCs provided the cDNA or gDNA that served as material.

Material for sequencing was peripheral blood. The receptor was derived from a woman aged 65 to 85 with acute or convalescent COVID-19.

CDR3 DNA: TGTGCCAGCAGCTTCGAGCGGGGCCCTGAGGACTTC. Its translation: CASSFERGPEDF. The V and J genes are TRBV5-6 and TRBJ2-7; 7 nucleotides match TRBD2. The CDR3 loop spans 12 amino acids. CDR1 is SGHDT and CDR2 is YYEEEE in the germline V gene.